Described below is a single TCR beta chain sequence and its context. Its target is unknown. Repertoires were generated with immunoSEQ multiplex PCR, while TCRdb's copy carries only in-frame clones and drops some. The sample shows under 2.5 million clones, roughly 92% of them seen only once. This sample was included in a study of shared clonotypes between healthy human individuals. Study-level results: Represented genetic and exposure-history diversity was restricted by having few donors. Sharing across a handful of donors was seen in 4% to 5% of naive CD4 clonotypes.

V lost 4 bases, J lost 2 bases, and 5 bases stayed unmatched. Per germline, CDR1 SGHNT and CDR2 YYREEE (reference sequence). This CDR3 region has 15 residues. Each sample came from a Caucasian adult donor living in Nashville, Tennessee. CD4+ cells were split into CD45RA+ naive and CD45RA-negative memory subsets. V and J are TRBV5-4 and TRBJ2-1, with 8 bases lining up with TRBD2. The sequence derives from a man between 18 and 35 years old in good health. Some clones in this sample may be carry-over from other donors' samples. Sequencing used naive CD4+ T cells from PBMCs. The sample's subset: CD45RA+ positively selected. The CDR3 reads CASSVGGGTYNEQFF. DNA for the CDR3: TGTGCCAGCAGCGTAGGCGGGGGGACCTACAATGAGCAGTTCTTC.